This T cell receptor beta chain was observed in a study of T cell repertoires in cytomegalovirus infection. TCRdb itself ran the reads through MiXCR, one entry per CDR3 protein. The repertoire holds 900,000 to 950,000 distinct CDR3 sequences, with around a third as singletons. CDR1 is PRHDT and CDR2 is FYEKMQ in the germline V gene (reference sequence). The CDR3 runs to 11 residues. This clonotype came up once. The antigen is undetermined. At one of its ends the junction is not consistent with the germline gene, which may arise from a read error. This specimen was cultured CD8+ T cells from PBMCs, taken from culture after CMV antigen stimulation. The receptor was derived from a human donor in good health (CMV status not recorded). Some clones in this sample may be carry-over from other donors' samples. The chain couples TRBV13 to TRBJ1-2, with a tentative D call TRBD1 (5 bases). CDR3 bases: TGTGTCAGCAGCTCGGGGCAGGGCTACACCTTC. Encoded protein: CVSSSGQGYTF.